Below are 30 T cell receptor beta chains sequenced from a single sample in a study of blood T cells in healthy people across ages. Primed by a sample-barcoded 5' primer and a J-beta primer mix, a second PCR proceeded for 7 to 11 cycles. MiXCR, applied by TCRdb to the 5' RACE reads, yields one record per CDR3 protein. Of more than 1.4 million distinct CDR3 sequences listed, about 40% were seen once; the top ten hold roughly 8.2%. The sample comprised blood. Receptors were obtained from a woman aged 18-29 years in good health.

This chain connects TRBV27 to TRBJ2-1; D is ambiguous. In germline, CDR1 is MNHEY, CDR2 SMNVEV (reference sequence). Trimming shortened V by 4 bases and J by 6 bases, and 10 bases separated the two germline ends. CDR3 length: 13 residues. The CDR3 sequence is CASSWGVGNEQFF. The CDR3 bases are TGTGCCAGCAGTTGGGGTGTGGGCAATGAGCAGTTCTTC.

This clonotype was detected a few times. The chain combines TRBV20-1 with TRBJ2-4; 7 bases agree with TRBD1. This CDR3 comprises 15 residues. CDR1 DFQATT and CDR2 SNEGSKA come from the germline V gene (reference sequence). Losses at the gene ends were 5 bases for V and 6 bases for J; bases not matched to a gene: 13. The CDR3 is CSASTTTGAGNIQYF. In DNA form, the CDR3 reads TGCAGTGCTTCAACAACTACAGGGGCCGGAAACATTCAGTACTTC.

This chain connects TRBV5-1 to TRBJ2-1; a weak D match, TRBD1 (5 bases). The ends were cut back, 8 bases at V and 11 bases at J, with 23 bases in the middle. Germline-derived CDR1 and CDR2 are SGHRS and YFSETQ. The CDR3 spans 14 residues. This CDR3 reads CASSTTPQGAKQFF. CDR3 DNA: TGCGCCAGTTCCACCACCCCCCAAGGGGCGAAGCAGTTCTTC.

CDR3 DNA: TGTGCCAGCAGCGTAGAAAGGCAGCGGGGAAGCAATGAGCAGTTCTTC. Translation: CASSVERQRGSNEQFF. The J gene is TRBJ2-1, the V gene TRBV9; 7 nucleotides match TRBD2. The CDR3 loop spans 16 amino acids. After removal of 0 bases from V and 6 bases from J, the junction contained 9 bases not matched to a gene. Germline V gene lookup returns CDR1 SGDLS and CDR2 YYNGEE. The variable domain in full, completed from reference TRBV9 and TRBJ2-1, reads DSGVTQTPKHLITATGQRVTLRCSPRSGDLSVYWYQQSLDQGLQFLIQYYNGEERAKGNILERFSAQQFPDLHSELNLSSLELGDSALYFCASSVERQRGSNEQFFGPGTRLTVL.

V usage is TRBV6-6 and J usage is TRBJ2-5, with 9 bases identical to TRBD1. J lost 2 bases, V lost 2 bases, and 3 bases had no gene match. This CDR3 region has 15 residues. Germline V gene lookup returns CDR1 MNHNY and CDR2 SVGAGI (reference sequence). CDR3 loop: CASSYDRGKQETQYF. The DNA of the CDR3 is TGTGCCAGCAGTTACGACAGGGGGAAACAAGAGACCCAGTACTTC.

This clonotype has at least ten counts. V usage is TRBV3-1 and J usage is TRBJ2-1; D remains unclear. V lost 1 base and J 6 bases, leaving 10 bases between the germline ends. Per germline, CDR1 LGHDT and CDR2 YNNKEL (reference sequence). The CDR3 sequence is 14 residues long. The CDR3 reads CASSQAGQINEQFF. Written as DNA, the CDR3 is TGTGCCAGCAGCCAAGCCGGGCAGATCAATGAGCAGTTCTTC.

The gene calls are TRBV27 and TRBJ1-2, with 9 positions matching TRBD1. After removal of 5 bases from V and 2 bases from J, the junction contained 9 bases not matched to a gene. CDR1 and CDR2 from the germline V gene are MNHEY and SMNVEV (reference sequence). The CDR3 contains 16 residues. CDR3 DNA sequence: TGTGCCAGCAGTGTGGGCCCGGGACAGGGAAACTATGGCTACACCTTC. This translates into CASSVGPGQGNYGYTF.

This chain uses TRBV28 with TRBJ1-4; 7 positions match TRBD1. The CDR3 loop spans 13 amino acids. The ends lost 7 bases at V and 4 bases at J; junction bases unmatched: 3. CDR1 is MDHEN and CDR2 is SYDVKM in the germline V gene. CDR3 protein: CASTGGGNEKLFF. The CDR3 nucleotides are TGTGCCAGCACAGGGGGAGGTAATGAAAAACTGTTTTTT.

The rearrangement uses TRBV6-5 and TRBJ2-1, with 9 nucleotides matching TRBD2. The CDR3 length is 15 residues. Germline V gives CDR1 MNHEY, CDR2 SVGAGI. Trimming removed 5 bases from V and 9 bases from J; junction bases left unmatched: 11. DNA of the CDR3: TGTGCCAGCAGTGACGGGACTAGCCGGTGGAGTGAGCAGTTCTTC. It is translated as CASSDGTSRWSEQFF.

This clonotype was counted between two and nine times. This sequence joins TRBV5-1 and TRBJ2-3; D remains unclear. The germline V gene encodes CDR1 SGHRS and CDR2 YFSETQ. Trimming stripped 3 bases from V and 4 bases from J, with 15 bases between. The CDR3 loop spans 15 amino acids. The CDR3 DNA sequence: TGCGCCAGCAGCTCCCTCGGTGCGGTGGCAGATACGCAGTATTTT. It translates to CASSSLGAVADTQYF.

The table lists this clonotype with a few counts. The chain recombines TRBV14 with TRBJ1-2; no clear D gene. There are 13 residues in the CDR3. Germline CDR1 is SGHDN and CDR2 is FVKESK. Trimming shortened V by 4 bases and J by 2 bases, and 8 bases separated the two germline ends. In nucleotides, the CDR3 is TGTGCCAGCAGCCTCGTCCTAAACTATGGCTACACCTTC. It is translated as CASSLVLNYGYTF.

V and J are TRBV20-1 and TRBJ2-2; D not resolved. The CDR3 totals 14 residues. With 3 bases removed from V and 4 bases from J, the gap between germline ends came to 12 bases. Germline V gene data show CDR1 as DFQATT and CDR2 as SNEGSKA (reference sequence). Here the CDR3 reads CSASSFAVTGELFF. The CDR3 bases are TGCAGTGCTAGCTCCTTCGCGGTCACCGGGGAGCTGTTTTTT.

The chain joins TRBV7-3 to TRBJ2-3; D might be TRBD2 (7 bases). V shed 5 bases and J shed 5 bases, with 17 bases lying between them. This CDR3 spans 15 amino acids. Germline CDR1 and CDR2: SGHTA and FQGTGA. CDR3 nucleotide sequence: TGTGCCAGCAGCCCTAATGGGGGGGCTGGAGATACGCAGTATTTT. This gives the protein CASSPNGGAGDTQYF.

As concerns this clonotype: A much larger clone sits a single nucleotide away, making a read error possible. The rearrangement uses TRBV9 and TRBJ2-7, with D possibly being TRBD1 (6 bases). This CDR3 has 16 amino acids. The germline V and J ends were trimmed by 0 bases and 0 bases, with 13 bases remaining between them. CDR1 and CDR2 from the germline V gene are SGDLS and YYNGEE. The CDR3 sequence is CASSVGVGTRSYEQYF. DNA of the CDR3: TGTGCCAGCAGCGTAGGGGTGGGGACACGCTCCTACGAGCAGTACTTC.

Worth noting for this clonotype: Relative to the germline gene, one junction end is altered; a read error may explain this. CDR3 DNA sequence: TGTGCCAGCAATGAAGACAGGGCGGAAGAGACCCAGTACTTC. Protein: CASNEDRAEETQYF. The chain couples TRBV2 to TRBJ2-5; 7 bases agree with TRBD1. Germline V gene data show CDR1 as SNHLY and CDR2 as FYNNEI. The CDR3 is made up of 14 amino acids.

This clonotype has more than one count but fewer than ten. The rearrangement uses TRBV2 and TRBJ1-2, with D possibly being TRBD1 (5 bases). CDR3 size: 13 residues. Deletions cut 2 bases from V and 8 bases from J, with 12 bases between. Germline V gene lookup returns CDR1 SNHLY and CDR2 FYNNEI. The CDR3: CASSERQMTGYTF. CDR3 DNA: TGTGCCAGCAGTGAACGACAGATGACGGGCTACACCTTC.

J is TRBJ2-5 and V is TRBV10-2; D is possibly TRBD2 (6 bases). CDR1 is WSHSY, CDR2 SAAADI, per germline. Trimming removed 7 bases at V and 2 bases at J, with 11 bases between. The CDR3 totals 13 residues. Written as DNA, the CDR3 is TGCGCCAGCACCTATGGGGGGCAAGAGACCCAGTACTTC. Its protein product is CASTYGGQETQYF.

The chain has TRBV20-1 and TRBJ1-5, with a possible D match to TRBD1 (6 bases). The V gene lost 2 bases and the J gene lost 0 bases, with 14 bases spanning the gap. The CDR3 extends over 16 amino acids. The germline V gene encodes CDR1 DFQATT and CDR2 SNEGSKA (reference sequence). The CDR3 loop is CSARQGLWDSNQPQHF. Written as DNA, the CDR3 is TGCAGTGCTAGACAGGGGCTATGGGATAGCAATCAGCCCCAGCATTTT.

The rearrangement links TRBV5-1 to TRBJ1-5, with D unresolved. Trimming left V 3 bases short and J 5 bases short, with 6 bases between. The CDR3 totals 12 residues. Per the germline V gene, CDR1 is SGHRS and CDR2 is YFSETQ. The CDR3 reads CASSSSYQPQHF. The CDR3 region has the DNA TGCGCCAGCAGCTCCTCTTATCAGCCCCAGCATTTT.

The CDR3 reads CASSQVGRGDGAEAFF. In nucleotides, the CDR3 is TGCGCCAGCAGCCAAGTGGGTCGGGGAGATGGCGCTGAAGCTTTCTTT. The V gene is TRBV4-1, the J gene TRBJ1-1, with D unclear. Germline lookup yields CDR1 MGHRA and CDR2 YSYEKL. This CDR3 has 16 residues. Trimming shortened V by 1 base and J by 6 bases, and 18 bases separated the two germline ends.

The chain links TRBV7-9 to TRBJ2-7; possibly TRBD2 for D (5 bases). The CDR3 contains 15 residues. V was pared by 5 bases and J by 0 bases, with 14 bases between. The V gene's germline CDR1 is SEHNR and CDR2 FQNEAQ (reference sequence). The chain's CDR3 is CASSQGRGISYEQYF. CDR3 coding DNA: TGTGCCAGCAGCCAAGGACGGGGAATCTCCTACGAGCAGTACTTC.

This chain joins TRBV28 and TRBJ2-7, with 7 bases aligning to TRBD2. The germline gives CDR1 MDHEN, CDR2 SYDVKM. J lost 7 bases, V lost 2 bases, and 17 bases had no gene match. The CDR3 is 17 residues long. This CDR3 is CASSLGLVMGLGGEQYF. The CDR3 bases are TGTGCCAGCAGTTTAGGACTAGTGATGGGACTTGGCGGAGAGCAGTACTTC.

CDR3 DNA sequence: TGCAGTGCTAGAGTACGGCAGGGTGGCAATGAGCAGTACTTC. Residues: CSARVRQGGNEQYF. The J gene is TRBJ2-7, the V gene TRBV20-1, with D possibly matching TRBD1 (5 bases). Germline V gene data show CDR1 as DFQATT and CDR2 as SNEGSKA (reference sequence). The V gene lost 1 base and the J gene lost 7 bases, with 17 bases spanning the gap. The CDR3 totals 14 residues.

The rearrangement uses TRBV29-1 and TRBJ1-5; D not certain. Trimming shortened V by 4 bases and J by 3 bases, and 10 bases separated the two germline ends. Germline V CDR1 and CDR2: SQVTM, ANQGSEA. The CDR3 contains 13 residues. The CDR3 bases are TGCAGCGTTGCTCGGGAGGCCAATCAGCCCCAGCATTTT. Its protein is CSVAREANQPQHF.

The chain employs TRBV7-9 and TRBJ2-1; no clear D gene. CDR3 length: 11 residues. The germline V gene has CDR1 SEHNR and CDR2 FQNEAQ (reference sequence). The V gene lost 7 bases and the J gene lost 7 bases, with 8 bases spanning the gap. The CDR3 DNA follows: TGTGCCAGCAAGGTAACGAATGAGCAGTTCTTC. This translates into CASKVTNEQFF.

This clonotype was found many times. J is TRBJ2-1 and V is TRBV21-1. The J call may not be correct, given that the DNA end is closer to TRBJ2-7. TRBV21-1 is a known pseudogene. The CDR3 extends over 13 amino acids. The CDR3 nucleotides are TGTGCCAGCAGCAACGTCTCCTACAATGAGCAGTACTTC. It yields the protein CASSNVSYNEQYF.

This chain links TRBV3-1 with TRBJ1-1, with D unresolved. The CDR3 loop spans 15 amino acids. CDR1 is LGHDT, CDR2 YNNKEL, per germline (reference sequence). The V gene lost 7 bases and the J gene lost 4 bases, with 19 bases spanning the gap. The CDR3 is CASTLRVGRGTEAFF. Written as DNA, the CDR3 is TGTGCCAGCACCCTGAGGGTAGGGCGCGGCACTGAAGCTTTCTTT. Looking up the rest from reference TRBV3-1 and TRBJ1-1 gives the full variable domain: DTAVSQTPKYLVTQMGNDKSIKCEQNLGHDTMYWYKQDSKKFLKIMFSYNNKELIINETVPNRFSPKSPDKAHLNLHINSLELGDSAVYFCASTLRVGRGTEAFFGQGTRLTVV.

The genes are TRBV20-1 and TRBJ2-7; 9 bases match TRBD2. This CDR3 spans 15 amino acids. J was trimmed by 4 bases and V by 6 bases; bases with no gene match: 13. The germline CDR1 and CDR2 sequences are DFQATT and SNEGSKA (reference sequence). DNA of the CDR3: TGCAGTGCAAATCCAACTAGCGGGTTGAAATACGAGCAGTACTTC. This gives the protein CSANPTSGLKYEQYF.

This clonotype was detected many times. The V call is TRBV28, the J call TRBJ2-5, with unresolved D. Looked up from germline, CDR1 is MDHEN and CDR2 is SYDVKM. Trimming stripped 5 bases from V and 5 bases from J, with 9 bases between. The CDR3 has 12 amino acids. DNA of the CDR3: TGTGCCAGCAGTCGGTTTAAGGAGACCCAGTACTTC. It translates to CASSRFKETQYF.

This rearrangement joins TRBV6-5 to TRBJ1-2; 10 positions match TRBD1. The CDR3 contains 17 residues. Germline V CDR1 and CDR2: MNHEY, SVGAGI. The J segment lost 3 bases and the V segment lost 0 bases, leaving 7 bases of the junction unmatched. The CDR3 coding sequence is TGTGCCAGCAGTTACTCGACAGGGGGCGGAGGAGACTATGGCTACACCTTC. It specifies CASSYSTGGGGDYGYTF.